This T cell receptor (beta chain) stems from a study of T-cell memory formation after mild COVID-19. TCRdb recomputed calls from the 5' RACE reads with MiXCR, one row per CDR3 protein. Of about 270,000 distinct CDR3 sequences listed, roughly 15% are singletons. Germline values: CDR1 ENHRY, CDR2 SYGVKD. This CDR3 is 16 amino acids long. With 3 bases removed from V and 2 bases from J, the gap between germline ends came to 15 bases. The TCR was taken from a man younger than 35 who had mild COVID-19 (a few samples of this study predate the infection). Cell type and time point are not known. Sample: PBMCs or a T cell subset sorted from them (not recorded which). The V gene is TRBV10-3, the J gene TRBJ2-3, with D possibly called TRBD1 or TRBD2 (7 bases each). The CDR3 is CAISDGRGGFTDTQYF. The DNA for the CDR3 is TGTGCCATCAGTGACGGCAGGGGGGGATTCACAGATACGCAGTATTTT.